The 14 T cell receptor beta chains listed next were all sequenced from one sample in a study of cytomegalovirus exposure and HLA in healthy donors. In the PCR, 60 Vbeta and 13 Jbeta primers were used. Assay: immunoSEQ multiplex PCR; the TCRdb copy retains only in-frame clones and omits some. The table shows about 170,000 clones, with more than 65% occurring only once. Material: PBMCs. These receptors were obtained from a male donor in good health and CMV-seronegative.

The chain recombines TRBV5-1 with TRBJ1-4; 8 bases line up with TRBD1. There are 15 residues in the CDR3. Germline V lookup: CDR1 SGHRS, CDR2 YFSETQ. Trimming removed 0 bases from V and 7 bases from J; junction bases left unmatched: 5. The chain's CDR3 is CASSLETGVGEKLFF. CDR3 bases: TGCGCCAGCAGCTTGGAGACAGGGGTCGGTGAAAAACTGTTTTTT.

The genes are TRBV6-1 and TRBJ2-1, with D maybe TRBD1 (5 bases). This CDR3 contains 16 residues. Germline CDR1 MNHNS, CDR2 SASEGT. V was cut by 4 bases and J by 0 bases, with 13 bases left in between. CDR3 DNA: TGTGCCAGCAGTGCGCACAGGACCAGCTCCTACAATGAGCAGTTCTTC. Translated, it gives CASSAHRTSSYNEQFF.

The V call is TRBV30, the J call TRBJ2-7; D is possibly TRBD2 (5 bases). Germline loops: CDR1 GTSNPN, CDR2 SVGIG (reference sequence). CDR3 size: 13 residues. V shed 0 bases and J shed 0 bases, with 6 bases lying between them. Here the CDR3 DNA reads TGTGCCTGGAGTGTTGGGAGCTCCTACGAGCAGTACTTC. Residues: CAWSVGSSYEQYF.

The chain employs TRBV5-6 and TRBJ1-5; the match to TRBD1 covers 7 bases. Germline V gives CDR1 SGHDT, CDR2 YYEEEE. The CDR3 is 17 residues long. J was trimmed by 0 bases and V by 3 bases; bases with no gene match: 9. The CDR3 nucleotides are TGTGCCAGCAGCTCGTCCGGGACAGTCTATAGCAATCAGCCCCAGCATTTT. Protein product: CASSSSGTVYSNQPQHF.

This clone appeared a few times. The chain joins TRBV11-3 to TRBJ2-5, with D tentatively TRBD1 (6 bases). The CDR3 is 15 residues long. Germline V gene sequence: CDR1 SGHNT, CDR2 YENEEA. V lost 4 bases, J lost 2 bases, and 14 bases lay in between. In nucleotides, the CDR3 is TGTGCCAGCAGCTCCGAAGGCAGGGGTCAAGAGACCCAGTACTTC. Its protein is CASSSEGRGQETQYF.

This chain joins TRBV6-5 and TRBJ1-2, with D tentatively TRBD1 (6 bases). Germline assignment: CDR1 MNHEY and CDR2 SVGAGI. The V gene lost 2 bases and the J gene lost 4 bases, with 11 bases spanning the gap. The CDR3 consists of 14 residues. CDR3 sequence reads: CASSYLGTTYGYTF. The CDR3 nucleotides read TGTGCCAGCAGTTACCTCGGGACAACCTATGGCTACACCTTC.

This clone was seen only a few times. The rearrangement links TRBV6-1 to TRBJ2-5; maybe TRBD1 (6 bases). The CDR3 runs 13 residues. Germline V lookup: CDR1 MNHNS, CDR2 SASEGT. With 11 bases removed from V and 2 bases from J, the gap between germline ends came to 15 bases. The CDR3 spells CAGQKGVQETQYF. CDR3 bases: TGTGCCGGACAGAAAGGGGTGCAAGAGACCCAGTACTTC.

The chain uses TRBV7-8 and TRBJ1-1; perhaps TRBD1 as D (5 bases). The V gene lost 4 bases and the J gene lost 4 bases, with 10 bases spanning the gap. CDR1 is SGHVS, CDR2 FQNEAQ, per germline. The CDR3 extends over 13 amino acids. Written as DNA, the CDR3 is TGTGCCAGCAGCTCCCAGGGTTTCACTGAAGCTTTCTTT. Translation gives CASSSQGFTEAFF.

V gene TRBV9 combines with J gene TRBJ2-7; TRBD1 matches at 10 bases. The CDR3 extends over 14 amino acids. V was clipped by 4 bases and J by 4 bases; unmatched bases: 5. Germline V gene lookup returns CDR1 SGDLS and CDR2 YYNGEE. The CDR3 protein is CASSRRTGGYEQYF. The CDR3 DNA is TGTGCCAGCAGCCGCCGGACAGGGGGGTACGAGCAGTACTTC.

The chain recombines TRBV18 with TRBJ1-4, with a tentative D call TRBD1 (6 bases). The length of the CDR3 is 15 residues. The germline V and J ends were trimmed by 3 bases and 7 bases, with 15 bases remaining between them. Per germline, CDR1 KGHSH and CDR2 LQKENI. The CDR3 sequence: CASSPGAAEFEKLFF. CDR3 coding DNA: TGTGCCAGCTCACCGGGGGCAGCTGAGTTTGAAAAACTGTTTTTT.

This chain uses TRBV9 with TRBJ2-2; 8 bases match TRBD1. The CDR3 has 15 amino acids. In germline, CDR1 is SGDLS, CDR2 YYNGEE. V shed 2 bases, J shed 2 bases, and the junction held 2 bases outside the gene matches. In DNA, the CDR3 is TGTGCCAGCAGCGTGACAGGGGTTAACACCGGGGAGCTGTTTTTT. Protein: CASSVTGVNTGELFF.

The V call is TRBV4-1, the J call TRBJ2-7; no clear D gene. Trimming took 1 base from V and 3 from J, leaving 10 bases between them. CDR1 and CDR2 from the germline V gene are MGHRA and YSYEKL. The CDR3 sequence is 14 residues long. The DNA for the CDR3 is TGCGCCAGCAGCCAAGCCATCGGTCTCTACGAGCAGTACTTC. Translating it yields CASSQAIGLYEQYF.

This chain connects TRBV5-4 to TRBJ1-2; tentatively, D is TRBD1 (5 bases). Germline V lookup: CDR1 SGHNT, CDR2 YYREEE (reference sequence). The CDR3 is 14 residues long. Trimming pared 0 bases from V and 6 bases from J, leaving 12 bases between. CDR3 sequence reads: CASSLDPRADGYTF. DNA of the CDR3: TGTGCCAGCAGCTTGGATCCCAGGGCGGATGGCTACACCTTC.

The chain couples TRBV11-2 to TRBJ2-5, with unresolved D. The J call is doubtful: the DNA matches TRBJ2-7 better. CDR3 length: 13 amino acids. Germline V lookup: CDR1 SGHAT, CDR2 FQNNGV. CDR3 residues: CASSFGPGYEQYF. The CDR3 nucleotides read TGTGCCAGCAGCTTTGGGCCTGGGTACGAGCAGTACTTC.